A selection of T cell receptor beta chains follows, all from one sample in a study of PD-1 blockade in classical Hodgkin lymphoma. Here immunoSEQ multiplex PCR was the method, and the copy in TCRdb shows in-frame clones only, minus some. The sample lists around 57,000 clones, roughly nine tenths occurring once. The sample was peripheral blood mononuclear cells (PBMCs), taken before the fourth cycle of nivolumab. The receptors come from a human donor with classical Hodgkin lymphoma. Each CDR3 is given with its conserved first and last residue. The D gene is left open where the match is weak. Not every row has a clone size; where given, it reads once, few, many or a size class.

len	d_gene	abundance	v_gene	j_gene	CDR3aa
15	TRBD2	NA	TRBV11-2	TRBJ2-7	CASSPRTSGNYEQYF
16	NA	NA	TRBV5-1	TRBJ2-7	CASSLSRASPFYEQYF
11	TRBD1	NA	TRBV20-1	TRBJ1-1	CRPYRGEEAFF
15	NA	once	TRBV15	TRBJ2-1	CATSRGGGPSNEQFF
15	NA	NA	TRBV7-3	TRBJ2-3	CASSFYGSDADTQYF
15	NA	NA	TRBV10-3	TRBJ1-5	CAISESSGGLQPQHF
16	TRBD2	NA	TRBV7-3	TRBJ2-3	CASSPRAAGGIDTQYF
14	NA	NA	TRBV6-6	TRBJ2-7	CASSYSGITYEQYF
14	NA	NA	TRBV9	TRBJ2-5	CASSVEGRMETQYF
16	NA	NA	TRBV7-9	TRBJ1-2	CASSQTLGGRDYGYTF
13	NA	few	TRBV7-8	TRBJ2-5	CASSFDTQETQYF
16	TRBD2	NA	TRBV5-6	TRBJ2-2	CASSLVIAGVAGELFF
15	TRBD1	once	TRBV9	TRBJ1-4	CASSAPGGRGEKLFF
15	TRBD1	once	TRBV27	TRBJ2-1	CASSLDRTSYNEQFF
19	TRBD2	NA	TRBV9	TRBJ2-3	CASSVGGLAGGTGTDTQYF
16	TRBD2	few	TRBV10-3	TRBJ2-5	CAISEIQRGDQETQYF
13	TRBD1	NA	TRBV5-1	TRBJ1-2	CASSSDRADGYTF
17	NA	NA	TRBV28	TRBJ1-5	CASSLVGWGMGNQPQHF
15	NA	NA	TRBV7-2	TRBJ1-6	CASSLGQFYNSPLHF
15	NA	NA	TRBV5-4	TRBJ1-3	CASSFPNGAGNTIYF
15	NA	NA	TRBV27	TRBJ2-1	CASSLQVSPYNEQFF
16	NA	NA	TRBV5-6	TRBJ2-7	CASSFRGEPKIYEQYF
17	TRBD1	NA	TRBV27	TRBJ2-3	CASSADRGLGGTDTQYF
14	TRBD1	NA	TRBV29-1	TRBJ2-1	CSVEGQGAMHEQFF
14	TRBD1	few	TRBV6-5	TRBJ2-2	CASTGQENTGELFF
13	NA	NA	TRBV7-3	TRBJ2-2	CASSLMAPGELFF
15	TRBD2	NA	TRBV9	TRBJ2-7	CASSPASGSYYEQYF
13	NA	few	TRBV25-1	TRBJ1-2	CASSVGGLRGYTF
16	NA	NA	TRBV7-9	TRBJ1-6	CASSNRGGVDNSPLHF
18	TRBD2	NA	TRBV7-8	TRBJ2-5	CASSVVSRRLAERETQYF
14	NA	few	TRBV9	TRBJ2-7	CASSVAGKGYEQYF
14	NA	NA	TRBV13	TRBJ2-2	CASSLNWGSGELFF
18	NA	NA	TRBV9	TRBJ1-3	CASSVRDSLGRAGNTIYF
13	TRBD1	NA	TRBV29-1	TRBJ2-7	CSVEEWDRSVEYF
13	TRBD2	once	TRBV5-4	TRBJ2-3	CASSPGLADTQYF
15	NA	NA	TRBV9	TRBJ2-5	CASSPQGGRQETQYF
15	TRBD2	NA	TRBV19	TRBJ2-7	CASRGLREGLYEQYF
14	NA	NA	TRBV15	TRBJ1-2	CATSRDMQNYGYTF
13	NA	NA	TRBV13	TRBJ2-7	CASSLGGPYEQYF
17	NA	NA	TRBV5-6	TRBJ2-7	CASSLARSGRTLVEQYF
13	NA	NA	TRBV16	TRBJ1-6	CASSQQQGSPLHF
15	TRBD1	NA	TRBV7-2	TRBJ2-7	CASSLAGTVTYEQYF
17	TRBD1	NA	TRBV4-2	TRBJ1-2	CASSQDPQGGSYYGYTF